The clone carrying this TCR beta chain has a count of ten or more. Its target is unknown. From the RT-PCR reads, TCRdb called clonotypes with MiXCR, one entry per CDR3 protein. The sample records 650,000 to 700,000 distinct CDR3 sequences, approximately 15% being singletons. These data originate in a study of response to subunit inactivated influenza vaccine. Broader study findings: Each seasonal influenza vaccination, the authors suggested, recruits few new T cells.

V was shortened by 0 bases and J by 5 bases, with 6 bases between the two germline ends. Germline lookup yields CDR1 SGHDN and CDR2 FVKESK. This CDR3 region has 13 residues. The TCR sequence derives from a man aged 50 to 59 who received an inactivated influenza vaccine. The chain combines TRBV14 with TRBJ2-3; D ambiguous. Sequenced material: PBMCs from blood, taken approximately 13 days after vaccination. The CDR3 nucleotides are TGTGCCAGCAGCCAAGATTACCTAGATACGCAGTATTTT. Its translation is CASSQDYLDTQYF.